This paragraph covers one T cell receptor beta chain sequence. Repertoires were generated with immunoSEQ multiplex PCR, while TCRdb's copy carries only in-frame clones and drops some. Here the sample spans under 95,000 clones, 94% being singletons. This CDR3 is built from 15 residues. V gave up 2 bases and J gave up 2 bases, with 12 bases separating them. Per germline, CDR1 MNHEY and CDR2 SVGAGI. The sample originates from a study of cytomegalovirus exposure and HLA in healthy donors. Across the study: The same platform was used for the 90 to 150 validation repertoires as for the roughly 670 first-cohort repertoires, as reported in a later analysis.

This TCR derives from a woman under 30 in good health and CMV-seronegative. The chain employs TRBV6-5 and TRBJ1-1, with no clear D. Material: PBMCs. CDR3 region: CASSYVRSGNTEAFF. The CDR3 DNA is TGTGCCAGCAGTTACGTGCGGAGCGGAAACACTGAAGCTTTCTTT.